This TCR beta chain was sequenced for a study of Tregs in tolerant kidney transplant recipients. Overall study results and limits: Changing PCR primers prevented nucleotide comparison between some patients' samples. The most relevant donor-specific Treg TCRbeta repertoire apparently came from expansion with activated donor B cells. No direct test of biological reproducibility was done here.

This table comes from immunoSEQ multiplex PCR, and its TCRdb copy is limited to in-frame clones, with some not included. This table has approximately 60,000 clones, more than 70% appearing once. Trimming took 1 base from V and 5 from J; bases not matched to a gene: 10. The CDR3 is 16 residues long. Germline V CDR1 and CDR2: SGHAT, FQNNGV. Related graft donors supplied nonmyeloablative bone marrow transplants, and mixed chimerism was transient. Unstimulated regulatory T cells (CD4+CD25+CD127-), CD4+CD25- non-regulatory cells, CD4 and CD8 cells were FACS-sorted from thawed PBMCs. Concerning this clone: Its antigen is unknown.

V gene TRBV11-2 combines with J gene TRBJ2-5; TRBD2 aligns across 7 bases. This clonotype was obtained from a human patient who received a combined kidney and bone marrow transplant. Some T cells here may be from the graft donor. Specimen: CD4+ T cells from blood (PBMCs), collected 6 months after the transplant. CDR3 DNA: TGTGCCAGCAGCTTAGCGGGAGGTTTTTCTGGGGAGACCCAGTACTTC. Its translation: CASSLAGGFSGETQYF.